This TCR beta chain was profiled in a study of STAT5B mutations in CD4+ large granular lymphocyte leukemia. The assay was immunoSEQ multiplex PCR, and TCRdb's table has in-frame clones only and misses some. The top ten clones hold roughly 3.2% of a sample with some 28,000 clones, less than 85% of them seen once. Germline V gene sequence: CDR1 LGHNT, CDR2 FRNRAP. The CDR3 has 12 residues. Trimming pared 3 bases from V and 6 bases from J, leaving 8 bases between. This receptor was taken from a human donor in good health. The sequencing input was CD4+ T cells from blood buffy coats. The chain recombines TRBV12-5 with TRBJ1-1; a weak D match, TRBD1 (5 bases). In nucleotides, the CDR3 is TGTGCTAGTGGTTTATCCAGGGCTGAAGCTTTCTTT. This sequence encodes CASGLSRAEAFF.